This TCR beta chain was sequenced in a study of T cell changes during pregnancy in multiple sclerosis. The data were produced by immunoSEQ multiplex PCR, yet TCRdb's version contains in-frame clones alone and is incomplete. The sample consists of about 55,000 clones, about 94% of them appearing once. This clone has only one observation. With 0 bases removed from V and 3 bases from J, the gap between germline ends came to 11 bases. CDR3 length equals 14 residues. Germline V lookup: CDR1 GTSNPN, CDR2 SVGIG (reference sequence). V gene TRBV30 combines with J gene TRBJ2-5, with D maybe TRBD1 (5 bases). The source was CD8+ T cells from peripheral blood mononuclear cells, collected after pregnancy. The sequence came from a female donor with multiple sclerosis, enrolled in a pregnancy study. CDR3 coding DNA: TGTGCCTGGAGTGTACGACAGATAGAAGAGACCCAGTACTTC. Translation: CAWSVRQIEETQYF.